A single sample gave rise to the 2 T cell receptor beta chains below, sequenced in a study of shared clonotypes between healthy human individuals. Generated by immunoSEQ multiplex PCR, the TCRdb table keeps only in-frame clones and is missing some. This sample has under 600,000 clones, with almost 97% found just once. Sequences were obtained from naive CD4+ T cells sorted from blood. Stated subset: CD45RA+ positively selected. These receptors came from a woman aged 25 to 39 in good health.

As DNA, the CDR3 is TGTGCCTGGAGTGTTGTTTCAGGGACTGAAGCTTTCTTT. Its translation is CAWSVVSGTEAFF. The rearrangement uses TRBV30 and TRBJ1-1; D perhaps matches TRBD1 (5 bases). Germline CDR1 and CDR2: GTSNPN and SVGIG (reference sequence). The CDR3 loop spans 13 amino acids. V lost 0 bases and J lost 5, with 10 bases in between.

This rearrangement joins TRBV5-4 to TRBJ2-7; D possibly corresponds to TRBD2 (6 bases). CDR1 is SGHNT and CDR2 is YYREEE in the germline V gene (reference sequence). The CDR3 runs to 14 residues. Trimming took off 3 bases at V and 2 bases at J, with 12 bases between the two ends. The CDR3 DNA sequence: TGTGCCAGCAGCTCAGGAGGGTCTGCCTACGAGCAGTACTTC. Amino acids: CASSSGGSAYEQYF.